The rows below give T cell receptor beta chains drawn from one sample of a study of T-cell memory formation after mild COVID-19. MiXCR, run by TCRdb on the 5' RACE reads, gives a single entry per CDR3 protein. Of under 85,000 distinct CDR3 sequences listed, about 15% are singletons. Sequencing was performed on PBMCs or a T cell subset sorted from them (not recorded which). All receptors come from an adult woman who had mild COVID-19 (a few samples of this study predate the infection). Cell type and time point are not known. The CDR3 runs from the conserved cysteine through the conserved F or W. D genes are given only for firm matches. Clone size is shown for a subset of rows, as once, few, many or a class of expanded clone.

size: -; V: TRBV7-8; D: -; J: TRBJ2-1; CDR3: CASSLGQGKGGEQFF; DNA: TGTGCCAGCAGCTTAGGGCAGGGAAAAGGCGGTGAGCAGTTCTTC
size: -; V: TRBV27; D: TRBD1; J: TRBJ1-2; CDR3: CASRPTGANSYGYTF; DNA: TGTGCCAGCAGACCTACAGGGGCGAATAGCTATGGCTACACCTTC
size: -; V: TRBV20-1; D: -; J: TRBJ2-3; CDR3: CSARDTDTQYF; DNA: TGCAGTGCTAGAGACACAGATACGCAGTATTTT
size: -; V: TRBV27; D: -; J: TRBJ2-7; CDR3: CASSSPSEGGSYEQYF; DNA: TGTGCCAGCAGTTCCCCTAGCGAGGGCGGAAGCTACGAGCAGTACTTC
size: many; V: TRBV27; D: -; J: TRBJ2-3; CDR3: CASSFRPDTQYF; DNA: TGTGCCAGCAGTTTTCGTCCAGATACGCAGTATTTT
size: -; V: TRBV6-5; D: TRBD2; J: TRBJ2-2; CDR3: CASSSPASGSWTGELFF; DNA: TGTGCCAGCAGTTCTCCTGCTAGCGGGTCCTGGACCGGGGAGCTGTTTTTT
size: -; V: TRBV12-5; D: TRBD2; J: TRBJ2-3; CDR3: CASGWGLEREPTDTQYF; DNA: TGTGCTAGTGGTTGGGGGCTCGAGCGGGAGCCTACAGATACGCAGTATTTT
size: -; V: TRBV6-6; D: -; J: TRBJ1-2; CDR3: CASRGADGYTF; DNA: TGTGCCAGCAGGGGGGCGGATGGCTACACCTTC
size: -; V: TRBV6-5; D: -; J: TRBJ2-2; CDR3: CASSSALFLGTGELFF; DNA: TGTGCCAGCAGTTCCGCCCTCTTCCTGGGCACCGGGGAGCTGTTTTTT
size: -; V: TRBV12-3/TRBV12-4; D: -; J: TRBJ1-1; CDR3: CASSQGVLMNTEAFF; DNA: TGTGCCAGCAGCCAAGGGGTACTCATGAACACTGAAGCTTTCTTT
size: few; V: TRBV7-6; D: -; J: TRBJ1-3; CDR3: CASSRGLSGNTIYF; DNA: TGTGCCAGCAGCCGTGGCCTCTCTGGAAACACCATATATTTT
size: -; V: TRBV7-8; D: TRBD2; J: TRBJ2-5; CDR3: CASSRAPGTSGETQYF; DNA: TGTGCCAGCAGCCGAGCCCCCGGGACTAGCGGAGAGACCCAGTACTTC
size: many; V: TRBV13; D: -; J: TRBJ2-1; CDR3: CASSPNSYNEQFF; DNA: TGTGCCAGCAGCCCAAACAGCTACAATGAGCAGTTCTTC
size: few; V: TRBV7-9; D: TRBD2; J: TRBJ2-1; CDR3: CASSRGTSGTYNEQFF; DNA: TGTGCCAGCAGCCGTGGGACTAGCGGGACCTACAATGAGCAGTTCTTC
size: many; V: TRBV7-8; D: -; J: TRBJ2-2; CDR3: CASSLFPGAGELFF; DNA: TGTGCCAGCAGCTTATTCCCGGGGGCCGGGGAGCTGTTTTTT
size: many; V: TRBV5-6; D: TRBD2; J: TRBJ2-7; CDR3: CASSPGLAGESYEQYF; DNA: TGTGCCAGCAGCCCGGGACTAGCGGGTGAATCCTACGAGCAGTACTTC
size: many; V: TRBV4-2; D: -; J: TRBJ2-1; CDR3: CASSHRDNEQFF; DNA: TGTGCCAGCAGCCATCGCGACAATGAGCAGTTCTTC
size: -; V: TRBV6-6; D: TRBD1; J: TRBJ2-4; CDR3: CASSSQGVKGNIQYF; DNA: TGTGCCAGCAGTTCACAGGGGGTTAAAGGGAACATTCAGTACTTC
size: -; V: TRBV2; D: TRBD1; J: TRBJ2-1; CDR3: CASMGPGQILNEQFF; DNA: TGTGCCAGCATGGGGCCGGGACAGATACTCAATGAGCAGTTCTTC
size: -; V: TRBV5-1; D: -; J: TRBJ1-1; CDR3: CASSSFGAGTEAFF; DNA: TGCGCCAGCAGCTCCTTTGGGGCAGGAACTGAAGCTTTCTTT
size: -; V: TRBV13; D: TRBD2; J: TRBJ2-3; CDR3: CASSSSRTSGRLADTQYF; DNA: TGTGCCAGCAGCTCGTCGCGGACTAGCGGGAGACTAGCAGATACGCAGTATTTT
size: -; V: TRBV4-3; D: TRBD1; J: TRBJ2-7; CDR3: CASSQERGQGAYEQYF; DNA: TGCGCCAGCAGCCAAGAGAGGGGACAGGGGGCTTACGAGCAGTACTTC
size: -; V: TRBV3-1; D: TRBD2; J: TRBJ2-5; CDR3: CASSQDVTGGVGETQYF; DNA: TGTGCCAGCAGCCAAGATGTAACGGGGGGAGTGGGAGAGACCCAGTACTTC
size: -; V: TRBV6-1; D: TRBD1; J: TRBJ2-7; CDR3: CASSEISTGGYEQYF; DNA: TGTGCCAGCAGCGAAATATCGACAGGGGGCTACGAGCAGTACTTC
size: -; V: TRBV27; D: -; J: TRBJ2-7; CDR3: CASSSKGRSSYEQYF; DNA: TGTGCCAGCAGTTCGAAGGGGCGTAGCTCCTACGAGCAGTACTTC
size: -; V: TRBV4-1; D: -; J: TRBJ2-3; CDR3: CASSQDTDRAPADTQYF; DNA: TGCGCCAGCAGCCAAGATACAGACCGGGCCCCGGCGGATACGCAGTATTTT
size: -; V: TRBV9; D: TRBD1; J: TRBJ2-7; CDR3: CASSVGGGEDEQYF; DNA: TGTGCCAGCAGCGTAGGAGGGGGCGAAGACGAGCAGTACTTC
size: -; V: TRBV7-2; D: -; J: TRBJ2-3; CDR3: CASSFQVTQNTDTQYF; DNA: TGTGCCAGCAGCTTTCAAGTGACCCAAAACACAGATACGCAGTATTTT
size: few; V: TRBV29-1; D: -; J: TRBJ2-7; CDR3: CSVEVAGQSNYEQYF; DNA: TGCAGCGTTGAAGTGGCAGGACAATCGAACTACGAGCAGTACTTC
size: few; V: TRBV12-3/TRBV12-4; D: TRBD2; J: TRBJ2-1; CDR3: CASSKSSGSGDEQFF; DNA: TGTGCCAGCAGTAAGTCTAGCGGGAGTGGGGATGAGCAGTTCTTC
size: -; V: TRBV2; D: TRBD2; J: TRBJ2-7; CDR3: CASSPPPSGRMGEQYF; DNA: TGTGCCAGCAGTCCGCCCCCGAGCGGGAGAATGGGCGAGCAGTACTTC
size: -; V: TRBV7-9; D: -; J: TRBJ2-3; CDR3: CASSLGRAGTDTQYF; DNA: TGTGCCAGCAGCTTAGGCAGGGCGGGGACAGATACGCAGTATTTT
size: -; V: TRBV12-3/TRBV12-4; D: TRBD2; J: TRBJ2-3; CDR3: CASSLGTSGNTDTQYF; DNA: TGTGCCAGCAGTTTAGGGACTAGCGGAAACACAGATACGCAGTATTTT
size: few; V: TRBV15; D: -; J: TRBJ2-7; CDR3: CATSRAGAGEDEQYF; DNA: TGTGCCACCAGCAGAGCTGGGGCAGGGGAGGACGAGCAGTACTTC
size: -; V: TRBV7-8; D: -; J: TRBJ1-2; CDR3: CASSSEHRDLNYGYTF; DNA: TGTGCCAGCAGCTCGGAACACAGGGATTTAAACTATGGCTACACCTTC
size: few; V: TRBV10-3; D: -; J: TRBJ1-2; CDR3: CAISDGSILGNYGYTF; DNA: TGTGCCATCAGTGATGGGTCGATTTTGGGTAACTATGGCTACACCTTC
size: few; V: TRBV5-1; D: TRBD1; J: TRBJ1-2; CDR3: CASSANRGGYTF; DNA: TGCGCCAGCAGCGCCAACAGGGGTGGCTACACCTTC
size: -; V: TRBV12-3/TRBV12-4; D: TRBD2; J: TRBJ2-7; CDR3: CASTMGGPQYF; DNA: TGTGCCAGCACAATGGGAGGGCCGCAGTACTTC
size: -; V: TRBV12-3/TRBV12-4; D: -; J: TRBJ1-6; CDR3: CASSDRYDNSPLHF; DNA: TGTGCCAGCAGTGACAGATACGATAATTCACCCCTCCACTTT
size: few; V: TRBV9; D: TRBD2; J: TRBJ2-1; CDR3: CASSIRLAGNYNEQFF; DNA: TGTGCCAGCAGCATCCGACTAGCGGGAAACTACAATGAGCAGTTCTTC
size: -; V: TRBV5-1; D: TRBD2; J: TRBJ2-5; CDR3: CASSLLAGGETQYF; DNA: TGCGCCAGCAGCTTATTAGCGGGTGGAGAGACCCAGTACTTC
size: many; V: TRBV12-3/TRBV12-4; D: -; J: TRBJ2-7; CDR3: CASRFGGLEQYF; DNA: TGTGCCAGCAGGTTCGGGGGCTTGGAGCAGTACTTC
size: -; V: TRBV11-2; D: TRBD1; J: TRBJ1-1; CDR3: CASSFGTGGFFSFF; DNA: TGTGCCAGCAGCTTCGGGACAGGGGGTTTTTTCTCTTTCTTT
size: few; V: TRBV5-1; D: TRBD1; J: TRBJ1-1; CDR3: CASSGIQGTNTEAFF; DNA: TGCGCCAGCAGCGGAATACAGGGGACGAACACTGAAGCTTTCTTT
size: many; V: TRBV4-3; D: -; J: TRBJ2-1; CDR3: CASSQEGASRSSYNEQFF; DNA: TGCGCCAGCAGCCAAGAAGGTGCTAGCCGAAGCTCCTACAATGAGCAGTTCTTC
size: few; V: TRBV12-3/TRBV12-4; D: -; J: TRBJ2-5; CDR3: CASSPVLQETQYF; DNA: TGTGCCAGCAGTCCGGTCCTCCAAGAGACCCAGTACTTC
size: few; V: TRBV7-9; D: TRBD1; J: TRBJ2-7; CDR3: CASSPTGAVYEQYF; DNA: TGTGCCAGCAGCCCGACAGGGGCGGTCTACGAGCAGTACTTC
size: few; V: TRBV10-3; D: -; J: TRBJ2-7; CDR3: CAISDPETLTYEQYF; DNA: TGTGCCATCAGCGACCCAGAAACCCTGACCTACGAGCAGTACTTC
size: -; V: TRBV29-1; D: -; J: TRBJ2-2; CDR3: CSVGYSLYGELFF; DNA: TGCAGCGTTGGATATAGCCTTTACGGGGAGCTGTTTTTT
size: few; V: TRBV7-8; D: -; J: TRBJ2-1; CDR3: CASSKLVGYNEQFF; DNA: TGTGCCAGCAGCAAGCTAGTTGGCTACAATGAGCAGTTCTTC
size: many; V: TRBV15; D: -; J: TRBJ1-2; CDR3: CATSRDLTRGLYGYTF; DNA: TGTGCCACCAGCAGAGATCTGACACGGGGGCTCTATGGCTACACCTTC
size: few; V: TRBV5-4; D: -; J: TRBJ2-7; CDR3: CASSSSPGKTYEQYF; DNA: TGTGCCAGCAGCTCCTCCCCGGGAAAAACCTACGAGCAGTACTTC
size: few; V: TRBV18; D: -; J: TRBJ2-3; CDR3: CASSPIEAGPDTQYF; DNA: TGTGCCAGCTCACCCATCGAGGCAGGACCAGATACGCAGTATTTT
size: many; V: TRBV7-9; D: -; J: TRBJ2-7; CDR3: CASSSGLGEQYF; DNA: TGTGCCAGCAGCTCTGGGCTCGGAGAGCAGTACTTC
size: many; V: TRBV4-1; D: -; J: TRBJ2-2; CDR3: CASSQEGGALTGELFF; DNA: TGCGCCAGCAGCCAAGAGGGGGGGGCTCTCACCGGGGAGCTGTTTTTT